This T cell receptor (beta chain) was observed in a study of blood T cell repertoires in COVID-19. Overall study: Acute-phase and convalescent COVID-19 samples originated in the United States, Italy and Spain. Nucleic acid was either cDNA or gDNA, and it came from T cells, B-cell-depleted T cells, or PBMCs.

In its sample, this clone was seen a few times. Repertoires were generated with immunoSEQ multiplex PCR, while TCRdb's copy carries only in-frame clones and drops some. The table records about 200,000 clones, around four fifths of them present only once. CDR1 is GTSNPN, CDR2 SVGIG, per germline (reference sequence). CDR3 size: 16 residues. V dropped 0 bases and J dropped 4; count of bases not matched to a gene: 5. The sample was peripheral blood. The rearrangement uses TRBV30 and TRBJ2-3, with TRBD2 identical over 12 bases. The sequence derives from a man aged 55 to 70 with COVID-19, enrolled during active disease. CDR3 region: CAWSVQLAGGADTQYF. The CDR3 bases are TGTGCCTGGAGTGTACAACTAGCGGGAGGAGCAGATACGCAGTATTTT.